This T cell receptor beta chain was sequenced during a study of T-cell reconstitution after alpha-beta-depleted transplantation in children. The study, taken as a whole, reports: Reported findings indicate that, about two months after transplant, alpha-beta T cells came from several hundred expanded clones, which were derived from non-depleted graft cells. T-cell counts and diversity at one year following transplant were attributed mainly to newly produced T cells.

V dropped 5 bases and J dropped 2 bases, with 15 bases sitting between them. The CDR3 spans 15 residues. The germline V gene has CDR1 KGHDR and CDR2 SFDVKD. This clonotype has more than one count but fewer than ten. Its target is not known. Unique molecular identifiers tagged the TCRbeta library. MiXCR, applied by TCRdb to the PCR reads, yields one record per CDR3 protein. The sample contains about 210,000 distinct CDR3 sequences, approximately 17% of which appear only once. The sequence was obtained from a male patient aged 2-9 years who had a stem cell transplant for acute lymphoblastic leukemia, so the T cells may come from the graft donor. The sequencing here drew on PBMCs, mostly from graft donor cells, taken 360 days after TCRalphabeta/CD19-depleted stem cell transplant. The V and J genes are TRBV24-1 and TRBJ2-7, with D perhaps matching TRBD1 (6 bases). CDR3 residues: CATSGGAGDAYEQYF. DNA for the CDR3: TGTGCCACCAGTGGAGGCGCAGGGGATGCCTACGAGCAGTACTTC.